The source of this TCR beta chain is a study of human T cells and chemical hapten exposure. This clonotype was seen repeatedly, ten times or more. Time point: healthy volunteer bleed at 6 weeks. From whole blood left unfractionated, total RNA was extracted. From the RACE reads, TCRdb called clonotypes with MiXCR, one entry per CDR3 protein. This table has 60,000 to 80,000 distinct CDR3 sequences, about 6% appearing once. The source of this sequence is a female donor in good health. Some clones in this sample may be carry-over from other donors' samples. The sequenced sample consisted of whole blood.

CDR3 DNA sequence: TGTGCCAGCAGTTTAACGGGGTTCCGGTACGAGCAGTACTTC. It codes for CASSLTGFRYEQYF. V gene TRBV27 combines with J gene TRBJ2-7, with a tentative D call TRBD2 (5 bases). Germline CDR1 MNHEY, CDR2 SMNVEV (reference sequence). This CDR3 is 14 amino acids long. Trimming pared 2 bases from V and 4 bases from J, leaving 12 bases between.